The 32 T cell receptor beta chains in this list originate from one sample, sequenced in a study of a mutant IDH1 vaccine in newly diagnosed glioma. Here immunoSEQ multiplex PCR was the method, and the copy in TCRdb shows in-frame clones only, minus some. The table shows some 40,000 clones, with 80% occurring only once. What these receptors recognize is not known. Time point reported: week 11, during vaccination. Each vaccine dose was 300 ug of mutant IDH1 20-mer peptide, with topical imiquimod. The input for sequencing was peripheral blood mononuclear cells (PBMCs), taken from a glioma patient whose treatment included an IDH1 peptide vaccine. The receptors were sampled from a woman aged 25 to 45 with glioma. Some clones in this sample may be carry-over from other donors' samples.

The genes are TRBV18 and TRBJ2-5, with 11 positions matching TRBD1. V trimming: 6 bases; J trimming: 5 bases; junction bases outside the gene matches: 8. The CDR3 contains 15 residues. Germline V gene sequence: CDR1 KGHSH, CDR2 LQKENI. For the CDR3, the DNA is TGTGCCAGCTCCCCTGGACAGGGGGCAGGGGAGACCCAGTACTTC. It encodes CASSPGQGAGETQYF.

This chain uses TRBV5-6 with TRBJ2-1; D unresolved. The CDR3 is 15 residues long. Trimming removed 0 bases at V and 0 bases at J, with 7 bases between. Germline loops: CDR1 SGHDT, CDR2 YYEEEE. CDR3 protein: CASSLGRHSYNEQFF. CDR3 coding DNA: TGTGCCAGCAGCTTGGGCCGCCACTCCTACAATGAGCAGTTCTTC.

This clone was picked up a small number of times. This chain links TRBV10-1 with TRBJ1-2; 7 positions agree with TRBD1. This CDR3 is built from 12 residues. J was trimmed by 1 base and V by 10 bases; bases with no gene match: 3. Germline V gene sequence: CDR1 WNHNN, CDR2 SYGVQD (reference sequence). The CDR3: CANNRGNYGYTF. DNA of the CDR3: TGCGCCAATAACAGGGGTAACTATGGCTACACCTTC.

The chain links TRBV30 to TRBJ2-1; D is uncertain. The CDR3 is 14 residues long. The germline V and J ends were trimmed by 7 bases and 4 bases, with 17 bases remaining between them. Germline V gene sequence: CDR1 GTSNPN, CDR2 SVGIG (reference sequence). This chain's CDR3 is CASDQLGFYNEQFF. As DNA, the CDR3 is TGTGCCTCAGACCAACTTGGATTTTACAATGAGCAGTTCTTC.

This chain connects TRBV7-9 to TRBJ1-2, with TRBD1 matching 7 bases. This CDR3 has 14 amino acids. V dropped 5 bases and J dropped 8; count of bases not matched to a gene: 11. The germline V gene encodes CDR1 SEHNR and CDR2 FQNEAQ (reference sequence). The DNA of the CDR3 is TGTGCCAGCAGCCTTACCATCCAGGGGGGCGGCTACACCTTC. Translated: CASSLTIQGGGYTF.

This chain joins TRBV12-5 and TRBJ2-2; D unclear. V lost 6 bases and J 2 bases, leaving 7 bases between the germline ends. The CDR3 contains 13 residues. From germline, CDR1 is LGHNT and CDR2 FRNRAP. The CDR3 is CASGLDNTGELFF. DNA for the CDR3: TGTGCTAGTGGCCTTGATAACACCGGGGAGCTGTTTTTT.

The V and J genes are TRBV30 and TRBJ1-2; D perhaps matches TRBD1 (5 bases). CDR3 size: 10 residues. Germline V gene sequence: CDR1 GTSNPN, CDR2 SVGIG (reference sequence). The V and J ends lost 6 bases and 7 bases respectively, with 9 bases between them. The CDR3 DNA follows: TGTGCCTGCCGGGACGGTGGCTACACCTTC. This gives the protein CACRDGGYTF. The full variable domain, in which reference TRBV30 and TRBJ1-2 provide the parts outside the CDR3, is SQTIHQWPATLVQPVGSPLSLECTVEGTSNPNLYWYRQAAGRGLQLLFYSVGIGQISSEVPQNLSASRPQDRQFILSSKKLLLSDSGFYLCACRDGGYTFGSGTRLTVV.

The J gene is TRBJ2-2, the V gene TRBV14; 13 nucleotides agree with TRBD2. Germline V gives CDR1 SGHDN, CDR2 FVKESK. After removal of 4 bases from V and 5 bases from J, the junction contained 7 bases not matched to a gene. This CDR3 is built from 17 residues. Here the CDR3 reads CASSLRTSGRETGELFF. The CDR3 nucleotides are TGTGCCAGCAGCCTCCGGACTAGCGGGAGAGAGACCGGGGAGCTGTTTTTT.

The gene calls are TRBV30 and TRBJ2-1; TRBD2 matches at 7 bases. CDR3 length: 11 residues. The ends lost 3 bases at V and 9 bases at J; junction bases unmatched: 2. Per the germline V gene, CDR1 is GTSNPN and CDR2 is SVGIG (reference sequence). The CDR3 is CAWRRESEQFF. CDR3 sequence (DNA): TGTGCCTGGAGGCGGGAGAGTGAGCAGTTCTTC.

The chain carries TRBV2 and TRBJ2-1; maybe TRBD2 (6 bases). CDR1 SNHLY and CDR2 FYNNEI come from the germline V gene. This CDR3 comprises 15 residues. The V end lost 3 bases, the J end lost 5 bases, and 14 bases lay between the germline ends. The CDR3 reads CASSEISGRNNEQFF. The DNA for the CDR3 is TGTGCCAGCAGTGAGATTAGCGGACGGAACAATGAGCAGTTCTTC.

The genes are TRBV5-6 and TRBJ1-2; possibly TRBD1 for D (6 bases). The germline V gene encodes CDR1 SGHDT and CDR2 YYEEEE. Trimming pared 0 bases from V and 3 bases from J, leaving 15 bases between. There are 16 residues in the CDR3. Written as DNA, the CDR3 is TGTGCCAGCAGCTTGGCCTTTCTGGGGGCAGACTATGGCTACACCTTC. Protein sequence: CASSLAFLGADYGYTF.

This clone was seen only once. The rearrangement joins TRBV7-2 to TRBJ2-7; a weak D match, TRBD1 (6 bases). Trimming took 7 bases from V and 5 from J, leaving 18 bases between them. Germline CDR1 and CDR2: SGHTA and FQGNSA. This CDR3 has 14 amino acids. CDR3 amino acids: CASTKAQGRDEQYF. As DNA, the CDR3 is TGTGCCAGCACCAAGGCGCAGGGGCGGGACGAGCAGTACTTC.

This chain joins TRBV6-5 and TRBJ1-5; D possibly corresponds to TRBD1 (6 bases). The CDR3 totals 13 residues. Trimming removed 6 bases at V and 4 bases at J, with 10 bases between. Germline CDR1 and CDR2: MNHEY and SVGAGI. CDR3 bases: TGTGCCAGCAGCCCCGACAGGAATCAGCCCCAGCATTTT. This encodes CASSPDRNQPQHF.

This clone was found a few times. This chain joins TRBV13 and TRBJ1-1; no firm D call. The V gene lost 7 bases and the J gene lost 0 bases, with 12 bases spanning the gap. Per germline, CDR1 PRHDT and CDR2 FYEKMQ (reference sequence). The CDR3 is 14 residues long. This CDR3 reads CASTTPVLNTEAFF. CDR3 coding DNA: TGTGCCAGCACGACACCAGTACTGAACACTGAAGCTTTCTTT. Full variable domain (missing parts from reference TRBV13 and TRBJ1-1): AAGVIQSPRHLIKEKRETATLKCYPIPRHDTVYWYQQGPGQDPQFLISFYEKMQSDKGSIPDRFSAQQFSDYHSELNMSSLELGDSALYFCASTTPVLNTEAFFGQGTRLTVV.

The chain is built from TRBV7-8 and TRBJ2-1; D gene uncertain. With 1 base removed from V and 0 bases from J, the gap between germline ends came to 10 bases. The length of the CDR3 is 16 residues. Germline V gene data show CDR1 as SGHVS and CDR2 as FQNEAQ. The CDR3: CASSLVGWSSYNEQFF. CDR3 in DNA: TGTGCCAGCAGCTTAGTGGGGTGGAGCTCCTACAATGAGCAGTTCTTC.

This chain uses TRBV6-5 with TRBJ2-1; D might be TRBD1 (5 bases). V gave up 5 bases and J gave up 9 bases, with 14 bases separating them. CDR3 length equals 13 residues. Germline V gene lookup returns CDR1 MNHEY and CDR2 SVGAGI. This CDR3 reads CASSNGQYSEQFF. The DNA for the CDR3 is TGTGCCAGCAGTAATGGACAATATAGTGAGCAGTTCTTC.

As for this clone: Other nucleotide sequences in the sample specify the same CDR3. CDR3 region: CASSVTSGSLNEQFF. DNA of the CDR3: TGTGCCAGTAGTGTGACTAGCGGGAGTCTGAATGAGCAGTTCTTC. This chain joins TRBV19 and TRBJ2-1; 12 nucleotides match TRBD2. This CDR3 comprises 15 residues. CDR1 is LNHDA and CDR2 is SQIVND in the germline V gene (reference sequence). Germline trimming cut 5 bases from V and 7 bases from J; bases unmatched to any gene: 6.

The chain has TRBV5-8 and TRBJ1-4, with D perhaps matching TRBD1 (5 bases). Germline values: CDR1 SGHTS, CDR2 YDEGEE. CDR3 size: 14 residues. V was pared by 4 bases and J by 4 bases, with 11 bases between. The CDR3 nucleotides are TGTGCCAGCAGCGGGACTGCCCATAATGAAAAACTGTTTTTT. Translated: CASSGTAHNEKLFF.

J is TRBJ2-3 and V is TRBV2; 14 nucleotides match TRBD2. CDR1 SNHLY and CDR2 FYNNEI come from the germline V gene. V shed 0 bases and J 6 bases; nucleotides not matched to a gene: 8. The CDR3 extends over 18 amino acids. The CDR3 region has the DNA TGTGCCAGCAGTGAAGCCGCCCGACTAGCGGGGGGGAGGGATACGCAGTATTTT. Its protein product is CASSEAARLAGGRDTQYF.

This chain connects TRBV4-1 to TRBJ2-3; D unresolved. The CDR3 contains 14 residues. The germline gives CDR1 MGHRA, CDR2 YSYEKL. V was trimmed by 0 bases and J by 10 bases, leaving 14 bases between them. CDR3 in DNA: TGCGCCAGCAGCCAAGATTCAGCGCCTCCCGCGCAGTATTTT. It codes for CASSQDSAPPAQYF.

Here the CDR3 reads CASRSDGGYTF. The CDR3 DNA is TGTGCCAGCAGATCGGACGGCGGCTACACCTTC. The chain links TRBV28 to TRBJ1-2, with D unclear. CDR3 length equals 11 residues. Germline values: CDR1 MDHEN, CDR2 SYDVKM. V was trimmed by 6 bases and J by 8 bases, leaving 10 bases between them.

CDR3 protein: CASSPQGNGYTF. CDR3 coding DNA: TGTGCCAGCAGTCCTCAGGGAAATGGCTACACCTTC. V usage is TRBV27 and J usage is TRBJ1-2; tentatively, D is TRBD1 (5 bases). CDR1 is MNHEY, CDR2 SMNVEV, per germline (reference sequence). The V gene lost 5 bases and the J gene lost 6 bases, with 10 bases spanning the gap. This CDR3 is 12 amino acids long.

The chain combines TRBV5-1 with TRBJ1-1, with D maybe TRBD1 (6 bases). The CDR3 extends over 13 amino acids. CDR1 is SGHRS, CDR2 YFSETQ, per germline. Trimming left V 6 bases short and J 4 bases short, with 13 bases between. The CDR3 here is CASTFRGTTEAFF. The CDR3 nucleotides are TGCGCCAGCACCTTCAGGGGAACCACTGAAGCTTTCTTT.

This clone was detected a few times. The rearrangement links TRBV7-6 to TRBJ2-7, with D possibly TRBD1 on 7 matching bases. This CDR3 has 14 amino acids. Germline CDR1 is SGHVS and CDR2 is FNYEAQ. V dropped 4 bases and J dropped 4 bases, with 14 bases sitting between them. In nucleotides, the CDR3 is TGTGCCAGCAGCTCGCAGGGGGGAGATTACGAGCAGTACTTC. This translates into CASSSQGGDYEQYF. Drawing the rest from reference TRBV7-6 and TRBJ2-7, the complete variable domain is GAGVSQSPRYKVTKRGQDVALRCDPISGHVSLYWYRQALGQGPEFLTYFNYEAQQDKSGLPNDRFSAERPEGSISTLTIQRTEQRDSAMYRCASSSQGGDYEQYFGPGTRLTVT.

V and J are TRBV19 and TRBJ2-7; TRBD2 might be the D (5 bases). CDR1 is LNHDA, CDR2 SQIVND, per germline (reference sequence). V was clipped by 5 bases and J by 2 bases, with 13 bases between them. The CDR3 length is 14 residues. The CDR3 DNA sequence: TGTGCCAGTAGTTCCCGGACGGGGACCTACGAGCAGTACTTC. Amino acids: CASSSRTGTYEQYF.

V usage is TRBV6-5 and J usage is TRBJ2-3; D ambiguous. The V gene lost 6 bases and the J gene lost 0 bases, with 13 bases spanning the gap. The CDR3 covers 15 residues. Germline V gives CDR1 MNHEY, CDR2 SVGAGI. CDR3 nucleotide sequence: TGTGCCAGCAGCCCCGGTGGCGTAAGCACAGATACGCAGTATTTT. Translated, it gives CASSPGGVSTDTQYF.

The CDR3 nucleotides read TGTGCCAGCAGTGAAGCGGCATTTGGATACGAGCAGTACTTC. This sequence encodes CASSEAAFGYEQYF. The chain employs TRBV6-1 and TRBJ2-7; D is uncertain. This CDR3 comprises 14 residues. V lost 0 bases, J lost 4 bases, and 10 bases lay in between. CDR1 is MNHNS, CDR2 SASEGT, per germline.

The rearrangement links TRBV29-1 to TRBJ2-1; TRBD2 agrees at 8 bases. V dropped 4 bases and J dropped 1; count of bases not matched to a gene: 9. The germline CDR1 and CDR2 sequences are SQVTM and ANQGSEA. The CDR3 runs to 16 residues. CDR3 in DNA: TGCAGCGTTGTGAGCGGGAGCTCACTTTCCTACAATGAGCAGTTCTTC. Protein sequence: CSVVSGSSLSYNEQFF.

V gene TRBV14 combines with J gene TRBJ2-7; unclear D gene. V lost 1 base and J 7 bases, leaving 11 bases between the germline ends. From germline, CDR1 is SGHDN and CDR2 FVKESK. This CDR3 has 13 amino acids. CDR3 sequence reads: CASSQVRVGEQYF. CDR3 DNA sequence: TGTGCCAGCAGCCAAGTTCGGGTTGGAGAGCAGTACTTC. The full variable domain, rest sourced from reference TRBV14 and TRBJ2-7, is EAGVTQFPSHSVIEKGQTVTLRCDPISGHDNLYWYRRVMGKEIKFLLHFVKESKQDESGMPNNRFLAERTGGTYSTLKVQPAELEDSGVYFCASSQVRVGEQYFGPGTRLTVT.

The genes are TRBV5-1 and TRBJ2-3; D is tentatively TRBD1 or TRBD2 (5 bases each). The V end lost 2 bases, the J end lost 3 bases, and 13 bases lay between the germline ends. CDR1 is SGHRS, CDR2 YFSETQ, per germline. CDR3 length equals 15 residues. Written as DNA, the CDR3 is TGCGCCAGCAGCTTAGGGACCCGACCTACAGATACGCAGTATTTT. It encodes CASSLGTRPTDTQYF. Filled out from reference TRBV5-1 and TRBJ2-3, the complete variable domain reads KAGVTQTPRYLIKTRGQQVTLSCSPISGHRSVSWYQQTPGQGLQFLFEYFSETQRNKGNFPGRFSGRQFSNSRSEMNVSTLELGDSALYLCASSLGTRPTDTQYFGPGTRLTVL.

This clone was observed a single time. The chain joins TRBV18 to TRBJ2-7; 8 nucleotides agree with TRBD1. Germline CDR1 and CDR2: KGHSH and LQKENI. The V segment lost 5 bases and the J segment 3 bases; nucleotides outside the gene matches: 9. This CDR3 region has 15 residues. CDR3 DNA: TGTGCCAGCTCATACGGACAGGGCCTAAACTACGAGCAGTACTTC. This translates into CASSYGQGLNYEQYF.

This chain connects TRBV11-3 to TRBJ2-1, with 11 bases identical to TRBD2. This CDR3 comprises 17 residues. Germline CDR1 is SGHNT and CDR2 is YENEEA. V lost 0 bases to trimming and J lost 4 bases; unmatched junction nucleotides: 5. CDR3 region: CASSLEGGLAVYNEQFF. The CDR3 coding sequence is TGTGCCAGCAGCTTAGAAGGGGGACTAGCGGTATACAATGAGCAGTTCTTC.